These 26 T cell receptor beta chains originate from one sample sequenced in a study of blood T cell repertoires in COVID-19 (dated by TCRdb to the early 2020s). To prepare the library, the immunoSEQ multiplex PCR assay was applied. TCRdb limited this immuneACCESS table to in-frame rearrangements with V and J called. A share of clones is missing; checked studies link under half to unresolved V genes, and the rest is unexplained. The sample includes fewer than 300,000 clones, with roughly 91% observed a single time. Over 7.5% of the sample is taken by the ten largest. The specimen sequenced was PBMCs or T cells enriched from blood (not recorded which). The receptors originated from a man aged 40-49 years who had recovered from COVID-19.

The rearrangement joins TRBV19 to TRBJ1-2; D not resolved. The V and J ends lost 6 bases and 1 base respectively, with 15 bases between them. This CDR3 comprises 15 residues. Germline V gene lookup returns CDR1 LNHDA and CDR2 SQIVND (reference sequence). This CDR3 reads CASRLKDTLNYGYTF. In DNA form, the CDR3 reads TGTGCCAGTAGGCTGAAAGACACACTTAACTATGGCTACACCTTC.

The table lists this clone with a count of one. CDR3 in DNA: TGTGCCAGCTTGGGGGGTGTCGACAATGAGCAGTTCTTC. Residues: CASLGGVDNEQFF. The chain couples TRBV25-1 to TRBJ2-1, with D possibly matching TRBD2 (6 bases). This CDR3 has 13 residues. The germline CDR1 and CDR2 sequences are MGHDK and SYGVNS. Trimming shortened V by 8 bases and J by 5 bases, and 13 bases separated the two germline ends.

This sequence joins TRBV9 and TRBJ2-2, with 9 bases that match TRBD2. Looked up from germline, CDR1 is SGDLS and CDR2 is YYNGEE. V lost 2 bases, J lost 2 bases, and 4 bases stayed unmatched. This CDR3 has 16 residues. CDR3 loop: CASSVTSGLNTGELFF. CDR3 nucleotides: TGTGCCAGCAGCGTTACTAGCGGGCTAAACACCGGGGAGCTGTTTTTT. The variable domain in full, with the rest retrieved from reference TRBV9 and TRBJ2-2, is DSGVTQTPKHLITATGQRVTLRCSPRSGDLSVYWYQQSLDQGLQFLIQYYNGEERAKGNILERFSAQQFPDLHSELNLSSLELGDSALYFCASSVTSGLNTGELFFGEGSRLTVL.

The chain carries TRBV18 and TRBJ2-5; the match to TRBD1 covers 8 bases. V lost 3 bases, J lost 5 bases, and 5 bases stayed unmatched. CDR3 length: 14 amino acids. Germline values: CDR1 KGHSH, CDR2 LQKENI. The CDR3 is CASSPGQVLETQYF. The CDR3 DNA reads as TGTGCCAGCTCACCGGGACAGGTTCTCGAGACCCAGTACTTC. The full variable domain, in which reference TRBV18 and TRBJ2-5 provide the parts outside the CDR3, is NAGVMQNPRHLVRRRGQEARLRCSPMKGHSHVYWYRQLPEEGLKFMVYLQKENIIDESGMPKERFSAEFPKEGPSILRIQQVVRGDSAAYFCASSPGQVLETQYFGPGTRLLVL.

The chain joins TRBV5-6 to TRBJ1-5; the D gene is possibly TRBD1 (5 bases). Trimming took off 0 bases at V and 11 bases at J, with 12 bases between the two ends. CDR1 is SGHDT, CDR2 YYEEEE, per germline. CDR3 size: 13 residues. The DNA for the CDR3 is TGTGCCAGCAGCTTGGGGCAGGGTCGAGCCCAGCATTTT. Translating it yields CASSLGQGRAQHF.

The rearrangement joins TRBV27 to TRBJ2-1; maybe TRBD2 (6 bases). Germline CDR1 MNHEY, CDR2 SMNVEV (reference sequence). V was shortened by 5 bases and J by 3 bases, with 11 bases between the two germline ends. The CDR3 consists of 14 residues. DNA for the CDR3: TGTGCCAGCAGTCCCTCGGGACTCTACAATGAGCAGTTCTTC. Residues: CASSPSGLYNEQFF.

V is TRBV18 and J is TRBJ1-1; 7 bases line up with TRBD1. CDR1 is KGHSH, CDR2 LQKENI, per germline. J was trimmed by 3 bases and V by 2 bases; bases with no gene match: 6. The CDR3 contains 15 residues. The DNA for the CDR3 is TGTGCCAGCTCACCAGTTTTTGGGACAGACACTGAAGCTTTCTTT. It codes for CASSPVFGTDTEAFF.

The chain uses TRBV12-5 and TRBJ1-5; D possibly corresponds to TRBD1 (5 bases). This CDR3 comprises 14 residues. Germline V gene lookup returns CDR1 LGHNT and CDR2 FRNRAP. V lost 5 bases and J 7 bases, leaving 15 bases between the germline ends. This CDR3 reads CASGPGGSWQPQHF. CDR3 coding DNA: TGTGCTAGTGGTCCTGGGGGGTCCTGGCAGCCCCAGCATTTT.

This clone showed up just a few times. The chain uses TRBV4-3 and TRBJ2-2, with a tentative D call TRBD1 (6 bases). CDR3 length: 16 residues. The germline V gene encodes CDR1 LGHNA and CDR2 YSLEER. V gave up 3 bases and J gave up 7 bases, with 18 bases separating them. The CDR3 DNA reads TGCGCCAGCAGCCAGACCCGGGGACACCCAGACGGGGAGCTGTTTTTT. This encodes CASSQTRGHPDGELFF.

This clone came up once. The CDR3 loop reads CASSPGTSGRASPWNIQYF. The DNA for the CDR3 is TGTGCCAGCAGCCCAGGGACTAGCGGGAGGGCCTCCCCTTGGAACATTCAGTACTTC. The chain has TRBV4-2 and TRBJ2-4, with 16 bases matching TRBD2. The CDR3 consists of 19 residues. Losses at the gene ends were 4 bases for V and 7 bases for J; bases not matched to a gene: 13. The germline CDR1 and CDR2 sequences are LGHNA and YNFKEQ.

The table lists this clone with many counts. This chain connects TRBV11-2 to TRBJ2-7, with 9 bases aligning to TRBD2. The CDR3 runs to 18 residues. With V trimmed by 5 bases and J by 0 bases, 14 bases remained unmatched. Germline V CDR1 and CDR2: SGHAT, FQNNGV. This CDR3 reads CASSKIRVGLANSYEQYF. The CDR3 nucleotides read TGTGCCAGCAGCAAAATTAGGGTAGGACTAGCGAACTCCTACGAGCAGTACTTC.

The V and J genes are TRBV2 and TRBJ1-1, with D possibly matching TRBD1 (6 bases). Trimming cost V 6 bases and J 4 bases, with 15 bases left between them. Germline loops: CDR1 SNHLY, CDR2 FYNNEI. This CDR3 has 14 amino acids. CDR3 region: CASRPYREGTEAFF. CDR3 bases: TGTGCCAGCAGACCCTACAGGGAGGGCACTGAAGCTTTCTTT.

This clone was seen once. Sequence at one end of the junction differs from germline and may be a read error. This sequence joins TRBV7-7 and TRBJ2-2; no clear D. The CDR3 has 15 amino acids. The V gene's germline CDR1 is SSHAT and CDR2 FNYEAQ (reference sequence). The CDR3: CASSPQSANTGELFF. CDR3 in DNA: TGTGCTAGCAGCCCACAAAGCGCGAACACCGGGGAGCTGTTTTTT.

The rearrangement joins TRBV4-2 to TRBJ1-5, with TRBD1 identical over 8 bases. The J segment lost 4 bases and the V segment lost 5 bases, leaving 13 bases of the junction unmatched. The CDR3 totals 17 residues. Germline CDR1 LGHNA, CDR2 YNFKEQ. The CDR3, as DNA: TGTGCCAGCAGCTACGATGGGGACAGGATTTCTAATCAGCCCCAGCATTTT. It yields the protein CASSYDGDRISNQPQHF.

V is TRBV6-5 and J is TRBJ2-3, with no clear D. The CDR3 totals 13 residues. Trimming took off 8 bases at V and 3 bases at J, with 12 bases between the two ends. Per germline, CDR1 MNHEY and CDR2 SVGAGI. CDR3 amino acids: CASRLDGTDTQYF. The CDR3 region has the DNA TGTGCCAGCCGTTTAGATGGTACAGATACGCAGTATTTT.

The chain uses TRBV19 and TRBJ2-2; 7 nucleotides line up with TRBD1. This CDR3 has 16 amino acids. J lost 2 bases, V lost 3 bases, and 6 bases had no gene match. Germline V lookup: CDR1 LNHDA, CDR2 SQIVND (reference sequence). The CDR3 region is CASSITGQLNTGELFF. CDR3 coding DNA: TGTGCCAGTAGTATTACGGGACAGCTTAACACCGGGGAGCTGTTTTTT. The full variable domain, with the rest looked up from reference TRBV19 and TRBJ2-2, is DGGITQSPKYLFRKEGQNVTLSCEQNLNHDAMYWYRQDPGQGLRLIYYSQIVNDFQKGDIAEGYSVSREKKESFPLTVTSAQKNPTAFYLCASSITGQLNTGELFFGEGSRLTVL.

This chain connects TRBV10-3 to TRBJ2-7; D perhaps matches TRBD1 (5 bases). The CDR3 is made up of 15 amino acids. Between the trimmed V and J ends, which lost 0 bases and 0 bases, there was a span of 9 bases. Germline CDR1 ENHRY, CDR2 SYGVKD. CDR3 DNA sequence: TGTGCCATCAGTGAGTCGTGGACAAGCTCCTACGAGCAGTACTTC. Its translation is CAISESWTSSYEQYF.

The genes are TRBV7-9 and TRBJ2-3; TRBD1 aligns across 9 bases. This CDR3 contains 16 residues. CDR1 and CDR2 (germline): SEHNR, FQNEAQ (reference sequence). Trimming took 4 bases from V and 6 from J; bases not matched to a gene: 11. In DNA, the CDR3 is TGTGCCAGCAGCTCATGGACAGGGGATTTATCGGATACGCAGTATTTT. Translating gives CASSSWTGDLSDTQYF.

The CDR3 is CASSQEGTGGGSPLHF. Here the CDR3 DNA reads TGCGCCAGCAGCCAAGAGGGGACAGGAGGGGGTTCACCCCTCCACTTT. J is TRBJ1-6 and V is TRBV4-3, with 8 positions matching TRBD1. The trim removed 0 bases at V and 9 bases at J, leaving 7 bases unmatched. The CDR3 consists of 16 residues. Germline V gene data show CDR1 as LGHNA and CDR2 as YSLEER.

The J gene is TRBJ2-1, the V gene TRBV6-5; TRBD1 matches 7 bases. Germline CDR1 and CDR2: MNHEY and SVGAGI. The CDR3 spans 14 residues. V lost 6 bases and J lost 7; bases outside the gene matches: 9. The CDR3 sequence is CASRKGAIINEQFF. In DNA form, the CDR3 reads TGTGCCAGCAGAAAGGGGGCTATTATAAATGAGCAGTTCTTC.

The V and J genes are TRBV6-5 and TRBJ2-5; D gene ambiguous. Germline V lookup: CDR1 MNHEY, CDR2 SVGAGI. The CDR3 has 12 residues. Between the trimmed V and J ends, which lost 2 bases and 3 bases, there was a span of 4 bases. CDR3 coding DNA: TGTGCCAGCAGTTACCCGGAAGAGACCCAGTACTTC. This codes for CASSYPEETQYF.

The CDR3: CASSLSPGLNTEAFF. CDR3 bases: TGTGCCAGCAGTTTATCGCCAGGCTTGAACACTGAAGCTTTCTTT. The J gene is TRBJ1-1, the V gene TRBV27; no firm D call. The CDR3 spans 15 residues. Deletions cut 0 bases from V and 0 bases from J, with 8 bases between. CDR1 MNHEY and CDR2 SMNVEV come from the germline V gene (reference sequence).

The V and J genes are TRBV11-2 and TRBJ2-1; 7 nucleotides agree with TRBD1. The ends lost 5 bases at V and 9 bases at J; junction bases unmatched: 7. The CDR3 is 13 residues long. The germline CDR1 and CDR2 sequences are SGHAT and FQNNGV. The CDR3 spells CASSLTGAVEQFF. CDR3 nucleotide sequence: TGTGCCAGCAGCCTCACAGGGGCAGTTGAGCAGTTCTTC.

The V gene is TRBV7-9, the J gene TRBJ1-1, with D possibly TRBD1 on 6 matching bases. The CDR3 covers 16 residues. Germline lookup yields CDR1 SEHNR and CDR2 FQNEAQ (reference sequence). Deletions cut 5 bases from V and 0 bases from J, with 16 bases between. DNA of the CDR3: TGTGCCAGCAGCCAGTCCGGACAGTACTTGAACACTGAAGCTTTCTTT. The encoded protein is CASSQSGQYLNTEAFF.

The V and J genes are TRBV20-1 and TRBJ2-1; tentative D call: TRBD2 (5 bases). The CDR3 totals 15 residues. V lost 3 bases and J lost 0, with 12 bases in between. Germline V gene data show CDR1 as DFQATT and CDR2 as SNEGSKA (reference sequence). This chain's CDR3 is CSASSAPSSYNEQFF. The CDR3 DNA is TGCAGTGCTAGTAGCGCCCCGAGCTCCTACAATGAGCAGTTCTTC.

The gene calls are TRBV28 and TRBJ2-7; TRBD2 matches 8 bases. The V segment lost 4 bases and the J segment 2 bases; nucleotides outside the gene matches: 7. Germline V gene lookup returns CDR1 MDHEN and CDR2 SYDVKM. The CDR3 loop spans 15 amino acids. This CDR3 is CASSYRGLATYEQYF. In DNA form, the CDR3 reads TGTGCCAGCAGTTACCGCGGACTAGCTACCTACGAGCAGTACTTC.